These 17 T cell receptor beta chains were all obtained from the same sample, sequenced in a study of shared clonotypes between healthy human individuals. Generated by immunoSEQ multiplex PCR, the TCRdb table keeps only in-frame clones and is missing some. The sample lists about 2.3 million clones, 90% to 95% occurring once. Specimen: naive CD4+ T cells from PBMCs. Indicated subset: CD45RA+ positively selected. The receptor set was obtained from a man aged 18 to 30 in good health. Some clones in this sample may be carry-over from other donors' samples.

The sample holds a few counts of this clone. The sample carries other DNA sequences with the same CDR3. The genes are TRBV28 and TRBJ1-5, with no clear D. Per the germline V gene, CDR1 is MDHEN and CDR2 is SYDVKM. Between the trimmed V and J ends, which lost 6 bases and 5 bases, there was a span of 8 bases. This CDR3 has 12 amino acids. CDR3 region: CASRSADQPQHF. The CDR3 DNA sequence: TGTGCCAGCAGGTCCGCCGATCAGCCCCAGCATTTT. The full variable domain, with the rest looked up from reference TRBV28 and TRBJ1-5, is DVKVTQSSRYLVKRTGEKVFLECVQDMDHENMFWYRQDPGLGLRLIYFSYDVKMKEKGDIPEGYSVSREKKERFSLILESASTNQTSMYLCASRSADQPQHFGDGTRLSIL.

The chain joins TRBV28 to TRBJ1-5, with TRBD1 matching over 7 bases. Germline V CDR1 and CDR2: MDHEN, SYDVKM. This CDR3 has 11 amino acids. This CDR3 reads CVTGGNQPQHF. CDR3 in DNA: TGTGTTACAGGGGGCAATCAGCCCCAGCATTTT.

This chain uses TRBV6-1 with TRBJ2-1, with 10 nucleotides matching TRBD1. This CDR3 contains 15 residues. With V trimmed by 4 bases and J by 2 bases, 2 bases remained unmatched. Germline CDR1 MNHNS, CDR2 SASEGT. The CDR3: CASSGQGATYNEQFF. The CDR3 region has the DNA TGTGCCAGCAGTGGACAGGGGGCAACCTACAATGAGCAGTTCTTC.

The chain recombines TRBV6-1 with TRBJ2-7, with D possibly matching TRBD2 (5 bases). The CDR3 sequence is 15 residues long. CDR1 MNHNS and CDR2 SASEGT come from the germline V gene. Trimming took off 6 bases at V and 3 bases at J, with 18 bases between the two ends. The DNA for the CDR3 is TGTGCCAGCAGCAAAGCGACTATCATTGGCTACGAGCAGTACTTC. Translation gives CASSKATIIGYEQYF.

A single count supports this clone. DNA of the CDR3: TGCGCCAGCAGGGCAGACCTCACAGATACGCAGTATTTT. Translating gives CASRADLTDTQYF. This chain joins TRBV10-2 and TRBJ2-3; D is undetermined. V was pared by 6 bases and J by 2 bases, with 9 bases between. This CDR3 has 13 amino acids. The germline V gene has CDR1 WSHSY and CDR2 SAAADI.

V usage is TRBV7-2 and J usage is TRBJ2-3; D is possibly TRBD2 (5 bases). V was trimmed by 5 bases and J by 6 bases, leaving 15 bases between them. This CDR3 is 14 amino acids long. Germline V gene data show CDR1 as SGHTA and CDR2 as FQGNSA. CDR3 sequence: CASSQSGHGDTQYF. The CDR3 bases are TGTGCCAGCAGCCAAAGCGGCCACGGGGATACGCAGTATTTT. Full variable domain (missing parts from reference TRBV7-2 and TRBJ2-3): GAGVSQSPSNKVTEKGKDVELRCDPISGHTALYWYRQSLGQGLEFLIYFQGNSAPDKSGLPSDRFSAERTGGSVSTLTIQRTQQEDSAVYLCASSQSGHGDTQYFGPGTRLTVL.

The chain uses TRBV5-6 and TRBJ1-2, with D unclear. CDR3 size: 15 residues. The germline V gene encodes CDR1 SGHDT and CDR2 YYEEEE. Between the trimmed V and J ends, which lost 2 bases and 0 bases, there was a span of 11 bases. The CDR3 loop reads CASSFLLRTNYGYTF. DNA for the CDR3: TGTGCCAGCAGCTTTTTACTCCGTACTAACTATGGCTACACCTTC.

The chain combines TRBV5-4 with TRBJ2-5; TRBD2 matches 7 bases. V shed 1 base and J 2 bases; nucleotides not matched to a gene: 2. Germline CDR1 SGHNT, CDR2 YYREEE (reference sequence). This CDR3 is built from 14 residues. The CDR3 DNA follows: TGTGCCAGCAGCTTGAGCGGGGCTCAAGAGACCCAGTACTTC. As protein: CASSLSGAQETQYF.

Written as DNA, the CDR3 is TGTGCCAGCAGCCAACTTCATGAGCAGTTCTTC. Its translation: CASSQLHEQFF. This chain links TRBV14 with TRBJ2-1; no clear D gene. This CDR3 contains 11 residues. Germline CDR1 reads SGHDN; CDR2 reads FVKESK. Trimming shortened V by 2 bases and J by 8 bases, and 4 bases separated the two germline ends.

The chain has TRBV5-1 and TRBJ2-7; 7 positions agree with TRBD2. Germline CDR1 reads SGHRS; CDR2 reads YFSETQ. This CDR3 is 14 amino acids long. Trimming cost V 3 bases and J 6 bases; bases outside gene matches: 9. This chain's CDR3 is CASSSGGNGGEQYF. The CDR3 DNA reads TGCGCCAGCAGCTCGGGAGGTAATGGGGGCGAGCAGTACTTC.

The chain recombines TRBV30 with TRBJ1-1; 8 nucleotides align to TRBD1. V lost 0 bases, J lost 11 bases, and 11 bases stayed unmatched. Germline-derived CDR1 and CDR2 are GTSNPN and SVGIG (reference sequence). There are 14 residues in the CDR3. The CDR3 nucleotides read TGTGCCTGGAGTGTACTTTCGGACAGGGTTTTGGCTTTCTTT. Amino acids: CAWSVLSDRVLAFF.

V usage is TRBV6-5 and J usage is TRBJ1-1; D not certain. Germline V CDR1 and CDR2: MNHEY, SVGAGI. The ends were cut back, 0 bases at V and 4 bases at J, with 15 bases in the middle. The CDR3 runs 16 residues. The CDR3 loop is CASSYSSRGTGTEAFF. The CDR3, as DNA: TGTGCCAGCAGTTACTCTAGTCGGGGTACGGGCACTGAAGCTTTCTTT.

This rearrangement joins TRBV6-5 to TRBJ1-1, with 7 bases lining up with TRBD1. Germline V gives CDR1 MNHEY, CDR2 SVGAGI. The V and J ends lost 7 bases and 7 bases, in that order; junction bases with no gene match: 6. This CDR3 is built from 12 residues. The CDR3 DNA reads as TGTGCCAGCAAGGGGGACAGCGATGAAGCTTTCTTT. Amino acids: CASKGDSDEAFF.

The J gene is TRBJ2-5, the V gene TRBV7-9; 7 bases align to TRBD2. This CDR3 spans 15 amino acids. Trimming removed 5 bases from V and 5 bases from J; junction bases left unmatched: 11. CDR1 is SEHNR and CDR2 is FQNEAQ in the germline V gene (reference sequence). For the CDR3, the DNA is TGTGCCAGCAGCCCTGGCGGGAGTGGCGGGGAGACCCAGTACTTC. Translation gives CASSPGGSGGETQYF.

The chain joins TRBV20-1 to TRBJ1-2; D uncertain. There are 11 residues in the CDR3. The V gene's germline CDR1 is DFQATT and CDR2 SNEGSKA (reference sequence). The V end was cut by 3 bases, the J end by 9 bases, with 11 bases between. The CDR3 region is CSASLGRSYTF. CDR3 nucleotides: TGCAGTGCTAGTCTAGGTCGAAGCTACACCTTC.

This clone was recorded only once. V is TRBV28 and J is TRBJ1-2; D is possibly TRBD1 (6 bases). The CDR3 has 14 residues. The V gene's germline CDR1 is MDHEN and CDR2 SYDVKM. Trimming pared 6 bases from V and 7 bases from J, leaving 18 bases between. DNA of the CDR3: TGTGCCAGCAGAGCTTCAGGGGAGGTCTCTGGCTACACCTTC. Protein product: CASRASGEVSGYTF.

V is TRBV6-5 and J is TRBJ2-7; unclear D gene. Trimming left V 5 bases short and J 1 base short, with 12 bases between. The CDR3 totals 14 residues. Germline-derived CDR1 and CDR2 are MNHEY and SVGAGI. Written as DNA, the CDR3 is TGTGCCAGCAGTCGCCCAGGTGTTTCCTACGAGCAGTACTTC. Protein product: CASSRPGVSYEQYF.